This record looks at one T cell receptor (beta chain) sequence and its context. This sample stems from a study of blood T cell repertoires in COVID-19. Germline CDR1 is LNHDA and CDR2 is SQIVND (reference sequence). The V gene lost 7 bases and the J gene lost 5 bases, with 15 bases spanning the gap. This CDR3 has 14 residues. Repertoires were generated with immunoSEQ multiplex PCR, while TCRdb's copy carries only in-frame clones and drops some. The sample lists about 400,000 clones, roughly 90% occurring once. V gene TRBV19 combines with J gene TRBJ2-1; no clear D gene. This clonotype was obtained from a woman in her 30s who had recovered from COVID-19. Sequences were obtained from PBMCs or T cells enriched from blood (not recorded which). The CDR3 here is CASTPSWPDNEQFF. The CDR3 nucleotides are TGTGCCAGTACTCCAAGTTGGCCCGACAATGAGCAGTTCTTC. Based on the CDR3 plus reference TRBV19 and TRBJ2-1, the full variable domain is DGGITQSPKYLFRKEGQNVTLSCEQNLNHDAMYWYRQDPGQGLRLIYYSQIVNDFQKGDIAEGYSVSREKKESFPLTVTSAQKNPTAFYLCASTPSWPDNEQFFGPGTRLTVL.